Listed here are 31 T cell receptor beta chains from one sample, sequenced in a study of radiotherapy plus CTLA-4 blockade in lung cancer. The method was immunoSEQ multiplex PCR; TCRdb's version includes in-frame clones alone and lacks a portion of them. Altogether approximately 89,000 clones are present, around four fifths being singletons, with the ten largest covering about 14%. This sample comprised peripheral blood, obtained from a patient treated with radiotherapy plus ipilimumab. The receptors were sampled from a human donor with non-small cell lung cancer that progressed on radiotherapy plus ipilimumab.

This clone has only a few counts. For the CDR3, the DNA is TGTGCCAGCAGTTTGTGGGGGGGCAAAAACATTCAGTACTTC. This encodes CASSLWGGKNIQYF. The rearrangement uses TRBV27 and TRBJ2-4; TRBD2 matches 7 bases. Per germline, CDR1 MNHEY and CDR2 SMNVEV (reference sequence). The J segment lost 3 bases and the V segment lost 3 bases, leaving 2 bases of the junction unmatched. The CDR3 consists of 14 residues.

The rearrangement joins TRBV5-1 to TRBJ2-3; D gene unclear. The CDR3 runs to 15 residues. The germline V gene encodes CDR1 SGHRS and CDR2 YFSETQ. The V end lost 3 bases, the J end lost 2 bases, and 13 bases lay between the germline ends. The CDR3 region has the DNA TGCGCCAGCAGCTCCAGGAACCTGGCCACAGATACGCAGTATTTT. Its protein product is CASSSRNLATDTQYF.

This clone was seen once. This chain joins TRBV5-1 and TRBJ2-1; TRBD2 matches 10 bases. From germline, CDR1 is SGHRS and CDR2 YFSETQ. Trimming cost V 0 bases and J 8 bases; bases outside gene matches: 5. The CDR3 is 15 amino acids. In DNA form, the CDR3 reads TGCGCCAGCAGCTTGGAAGCGGGAGGGCCATATGAGCAGTTCTTC. Amino acid sequence: CASSLEAGGPYEQFF.

CDR3 coding DNA: TGTGCCAGCAGCGTAGTATCCGGGGCGGCTGAAGCTTTCTTT. It encodes CASSVVSGAAEAFF. The chain uses TRBV9 and TRBJ1-1, with a weak D call TRBD1 (5 bases). Germline V lookup: CDR1 SGDLS, CDR2 YYNGEE. The CDR3 totals 14 residues. V was trimmed by 0 bases and J by 6 bases, leaving 12 bases between them.

The chain employs TRBV7-2 and TRBJ2-5; TRBD2 is a possible D gene (5 bases). V was trimmed by 1 base and J by 5 bases, leaving 14 bases between them. This CDR3 has 15 amino acids. Germline assignment: CDR1 SGHTA and CDR2 FQGNSA. The CDR3 coding sequence is TGTGCCAGCAGCTTAGGATGGCCTAGCCAGGAGACCCAGTACTTC. Its protein product is CASSLGWPSQETQYF. The variable domain in full, with the rest retrieved from reference TRBV7-2 and TRBJ2-5, is GAGVSQSPSNKVTEKGKDVELRCDPISGHTALYWYRQSLGQGLEFLIYFQGNSAPDKSGLPSDRFSAERTGGSVSTLTIQRTQQEDSAVYLCASSLGWPSQETQYFGPGTRLLVL.

This clone came up once. This sequence joins TRBV30 and TRBJ1-1; TRBD1 agrees at 9 bases. The CDR3 totals 14 residues. V lost 3 bases and J lost 9; bases outside the gene matches: 11. The germline gives CDR1 GTSNPN, CDR2 SVGIG (reference sequence). CDR3: CAWSSGDRGGKAFF. The CDR3 DNA reads TGTGCCTGGAGCTCCGGAGACAGGGGGGGCAAAGCTTTCTTT.

Turning to this clone: One end of the junction is discordant with germline, which a read error may explain. The CDR3 bases are TGTGCCAGCAGTTTATGGGCTAACGTCCTGACTTTC. Translated, it gives CASSLWANVLTF. The gene calls are TRBV28 and TRBJ2-6; D remains unclear. The CDR3 extends over 12 amino acids. Germline loops: CDR1 MDHEN, CDR2 SYDVKM.

V gene TRBV27 combines with J gene TRBJ1-5; D is possibly TRBD1 (5 bases). The CDR3 extends over 15 amino acids. Germline values: CDR1 MNHEY, CDR2 SMNVEV (reference sequence). Trimming pared 6 bases from V and 8 bases from J, leaving 20 bases between. This CDR3 reads CASRGGTLGGEPQHF. CDR3 bases: TGTGCCAGCAGGGGAGGAACCTTGGGGGGGGAGCCCCAGCATTTT.

This chain links TRBV25-1 with TRBJ2-3; 7 nucleotides agree with TRBD1. The length of the CDR3 is 16 residues. J was trimmed by 0 bases and V by 5 bases; bases with no gene match: 8. Looked up from germline, CDR1 is MGHDK and CDR2 is SYGVNS. The chain's CDR3 is CASSPYRGRSTDTQYF. The CDR3 DNA reads TGTGCCAGCAGTCCCTACAGGGGACGGAGCACAGATACGCAGTATTTT.

V gene TRBV18 combines with J gene TRBJ1-2; 9 bases are shared with TRBD1. The germline CDR1 and CDR2 sequences are KGHSH and LQKENI. The V and J ends lost 4 bases and 7 bases, in that order; junction bases with no gene match: 4. The CDR3 runs to 13 residues. CDR3 bases: TGTGCCAGCTCACAGGACAGGGGACCTGGCTACACCTTC. Translated, it gives CASSQDRGPGYTF.

This chain connects TRBV4-3 to TRBJ1-2; tentatively, D is TRBD1 (5 bases). V shed 0 bases and J shed 4 bases, with 12 bases lying between them. Germline V CDR1 and CDR2: LGHNA, YSLEER. This CDR3 region has 15 residues. CDR3 loop: CASSQDAAGTYGYTF. The CDR3 nucleotides are TGCGCCAGCAGCCAAGATGCGGCAGGGACCTATGGCTACACCTTC.

This chain uses TRBV28 with TRBJ2-7, with no clear D. Trimming pared 3 bases from V and 4 bases from J, leaving 10 bases between. The CDR3 totals 13 residues. Looked up from germline, CDR1 is MDHEN and CDR2 is SYDVKM. The DNA of the CDR3 is TGTGCCAGCAGTTTTCCATTAGGTTACGAGCAGTACTTC. This codes for CASSFPLGYEQYF.

The V gene is TRBV10-3, the J gene TRBJ1-1; D call uncertain. Germline assignment: CDR1 ENHRY and CDR2 SYGVKD. V lost 0 bases and J 0 bases, leaving 8 bases between the germline ends. The CDR3 has 15 residues. The CDR3 protein is CAISESAGMNTEAFF. The CDR3 DNA is TGTGCCATCAGTGAGTCGGCAGGCATGAACACTGAAGCTTTCTTT.

This rearrangement joins TRBV11-1 to TRBJ1-4; D may be TRBD1 (5 bases). The V end was cut by 5 bases, the J end by 6 bases, with 19 bases between. CDR3 length: 16 amino acids. Germline V gives CDR1 SGHAT, CDR2 FQDESV (reference sequence). CDR3 sequence (DNA): TGTGCCAGCAGCCCCGCCCCTCGGGGGAGAGATGAAAAACTGTTTTTT. It specifies CASSPAPRGRDEKLFF.

The rearrangement uses TRBV7-2 and TRBJ2-7; D is tentatively TRBD1 or TRBD2 (5 bases each). Germline V gene lookup returns CDR1 SGHTA and CDR2 FQGNSA. Trimming removed 5 bases from V and 4 bases from J, with 9 bases in between. CDR3 length: 12 residues. The CDR3 protein is CASSLWGYEQYF. The CDR3 DNA reads as TGTGCCAGCAGCCTGTGGGGGTACGAGCAGTACTTC.

The genes are TRBV9 and TRBJ2-7; TRBD2 is a possible D gene (6 bases). V was cut by 0 bases and J by 3 bases, with 10 bases left in between. The CDR3 covers 14 residues. Germline values: CDR1 SGDLS, CDR2 YYNGEE. The DNA for the CDR3 is TGTGCCAGCAGCGTAGTCCCGGGAGACTACGAGCAGTACTTC. Its translation is CASSVVPGDYEQYF. The variable domain in full, completed from reference TRBV9 and TRBJ2-7, reads DSGVTQTPKHLITATGQRVTLRCSPRSGDLSVYWYQQSLDQGLQFLIQYYNGEERAKGNILERFSAQQFPDLHSELNLSSLELGDSALYFCASSVVPGDYEQYFGPGTRLTVT.

The chain recombines TRBV6-5 with TRBJ2-5, with a weak D call TRBD2 (6 bases). Germline CDR1 and CDR2: MNHEY and SVGAGI. V dropped 2 bases and J dropped 5 bases, with 15 bases sitting between them. The CDR3 sequence is 15 residues long. CDR3 DNA: TGTGCCAGCAGTTACAAAGCGGGCCATGGCGAGACCCAGTACTTC. Residues: CASSYKAGHGETQYF.

V and J are TRBV10-3 and TRBJ1-3; D is unresolved. Germline-derived CDR1 and CDR2 are ENHRY and SYGVKD. Trimming removed 7 bases at V and 0 bases at J, with 10 bases between. The CDR3 sequence is 14 residues long. The CDR3 protein is CAITPSSSGNTIYF. The CDR3 region has the DNA TGTGCCATCACCCCCAGCAGCTCTGGAAACACCATATATTTT.

This clone was detected only once. The rearrangement uses TRBV7-2 and TRBJ2-1; D may be TRBD2 (9 bases). The CDR3 sequence is 16 residues long. With 5 bases removed from V and 7 bases from J, the gap between germline ends came to 21 bases. Germline V lookup: CDR1 SGHTA, CDR2 FQGNSA. CDR3 sequence: CASSPGGGGARNEQFF. The DNA for the CDR3 is TGTGCCAGCAGCCCAGGGGGCGGGGGGGCCAGGAATGAGCAGTTCTTC. The variable domain in full, with the rest retrieved from reference TRBV7-2 and TRBJ2-1, is GAGVSQSPSNKVTEKGKDVELRCDPISGHTALYWYRQSLGQGLEFLIYFQGNSAPDKSGLPSDRFSAERTGGSVSTLTIQRTQQEDSAVYLCASSPGGGGARNEQFFGPGTRLTVL.

The chain links TRBV13 to TRBJ1-3, with 8 bases fitting TRBD1. The ends lost 2 bases at V and 0 bases at J; junction bases unmatched: 9. This CDR3 spans 18 amino acids. From germline, CDR1 is PRHDT and CDR2 FYEKMQ (reference sequence). DNA for the CDR3: TGTGCCAGCAGCTTATTGGGGACAGGAGTCGGCTCTGGAAACACCATATATTTT. Translation gives CASSLLGTGVGSGNTIYF.

J is TRBJ1-1 and V is TRBV7-2; no firm D call. The V gene lost 3 bases and the J gene lost 5 bases, with 10 bases spanning the gap. This CDR3 contains 13 residues. From germline, CDR1 is SGHTA and CDR2 FQGNSA. The CDR3 DNA follows: TGTGCCAGCAGCTTTGGAAGCGGGACTGAAGCTTTCTTT. It specifies CASSFGSGTEAFF. The whole variable domain, remainder taken from reference TRBV7-2 and TRBJ1-1, is GAGVSQSPSNKVTEKGKDVELRCDPISGHTALYWYRQSLGQGLEFLIYFQGNSAPDKSGLPSDRFSAERTGGSVSTLTIQRTQQEDSAVYLCASSFGSGTEAFFGQGTRLTVV.

The chain employs TRBV4-1 and TRBJ1-2; D remains ambiguous. CDR3 length equals 13 residues. V was cut by 2 bases and J by 3 bases, with 7 bases left in between. Germline V gene sequence: CDR1 MGHRA, CDR2 YSYEKL. The CDR3 sequence: CASSQRADYGYTF. The CDR3 nucleotides are TGCGCCAGCAGCCAACGGGCAGACTATGGCTACACCTTC.

This chain links TRBV25-1 with TRBJ1-2, with 8 bases that match TRBD1. CDR3 length: 14 residues. Germline lookup yields CDR1 MGHDK and CDR2 SYGVNS. Germline trimming cut 2 bases from V and 5 bases from J; bases unmatched to any gene: 4. The CDR3 sequence: CASSEADRVYGYTF. In DNA form, the CDR3 reads TGTGCCAGCAGTGAAGCGGACAGGGTGTATGGCTACACCTTC.

The genes are TRBV7-3 and TRBJ2-1; TRBD1 agrees at 7 bases. This CDR3 is built from 16 residues. Trimming removed 0 bases from V and 6 bases from J; junction bases left unmatched: 8. Looked up from germline, CDR1 is SGHTA and CDR2 is FQGTGA. CDR3 sequence reads: CASSLTGAGGANEQFF. The CDR3 DNA reads as TGTGCCAGCAGCTTAACTGGGGCAGGGGGAGCCAATGAGCAGTTCTTC.

The chain employs TRBV7-9 and TRBJ2-2; D is possibly TRBD2 (5 bases). The CDR3 contains 16 residues. Germline V gene sequence: CDR1 SEHNR, CDR2 FQNEAQ (reference sequence). Trimming shortened V by 5 bases and J by 3 bases, and 16 bases separated the two germline ends. CDR3 coding DNA: TGTGCCAGCAGCCGCAGCGGTAGTAGGTACACCGGGGAGCTGTTTTTT. The encoded protein is CASSRSGSRYTGELFF.

This chain's CDR3 is CASSLIYQGSYEQYF. The CDR3 DNA reads as TGCGCCAGCAGCTTGATATATCAGGGGTCCTACGAGCAGTACTTC. The V call is TRBV5-1, the J call TRBJ2-7; a weak D match, TRBD1 (6 bases). V lost 1 base and J 1 base, leaving 12 bases between the germline ends. The germline V gene encodes CDR1 SGHRS and CDR2 YFSETQ. The CDR3 has 15 residues. Full variable domain (outside the CDR3, taken from reference TRBV5-1 and TRBJ2-7): KAGVTQTPRYLIKTRGQQVTLSCSPISGHRSVSWYQQTPGQGLQFLFEYFSETQRNKGNFPGRFSGRQFSNSRSEMNVSTLELGDSALYLCASSLIYQGSYEQYFGPGTRLTVT.

The chain joins TRBV18 to TRBJ2-7; the match to TRBD1 covers 10 bases. Germline V CDR1 and CDR2: KGHSH, LQKENI. The length of the CDR3 is 13 residues. Trimming cost V 5 bases and J 6 bases; bases outside gene matches: 4. The DNA for the CDR3 is TGTGCCAGCTCAAGGGACAGGGGCGCCGAGCAGTACTTC. It codes for CASSRDRGAEQYF.

The chain recombines TRBV19 with TRBJ2-5; 11 nucleotides match TRBD2. The CDR3 is made up of 15 amino acids. Germline values: CDR1 LNHDA, CDR2 SQIVND (reference sequence). After removal of 3 bases from V and 4 bases from J, the junction contained 4 bases not matched to a gene. For the CDR3, the DNA is TGTGCCAGTAGTATTTTACTAGCGGGAGTAGAGACCCAGTACTTC. Its translation: CASSILLAGVETQYF.

DNA of the CDR3: TGCGCCAGCAGCCAAGCGACTAGCGGGAGTTACACCGGGGAGCTGTTTTTT. This sequence encodes CASSQATSGSYTGELFF. The J gene is TRBJ2-2, the V gene TRBV4-1, with 12 bases matching TRBD2. CDR1 is MGHRA and CDR2 is YSYEKL in the germline V gene. This CDR3 has 17 residues. Trimming at V came to 1 base and at J to 3 bases, leaving 3 bases not matched to a gene.

A few counts support this clone. The chain joins TRBV5-4 to TRBJ1-4; weak D call: TRBD1 (6 bases). The CDR3 has 12 residues. V was pared by 3 bases and J by 8 bases, with 8 bases between. CDR1 and CDR2 (germline): SGHNT, YYREEE (reference sequence). The DNA of the CDR3 is TGTGCCAGCAGCTCTGACAGGGAAAAACTGTTTTTT. Its protein product is CASSSDREKLFF.

The chain carries TRBV5-6 and TRBJ1-2, with D possibly TRBD1 on 5 matching bases. V lost 2 bases to trimming and J lost 4 bases, with 21 bases between them. The CDR3 is 17 amino acids. Germline V gives CDR1 SGHDT, CDR2 YYEEEE. CDR3 DNA sequence: TGTGCCAGCAGCTTCTCATCCGGGACTCCGAGGGGCTATGGCTACACCTTC. This codes for CASSFSSGTPRGYGYTF.